Below, 4 T cell receptor beta chains from the same sample are listed, as sequenced in a study of blood T cell repertoires in COVID-19. Generated by immunoSEQ multiplex PCR, the TCRdb table keeps only in-frame clones and is missing some. The repertoire holds about 130,000 clones, with approximately 87% as singletons. Sequencing was performed on peripheral blood. The receptors shown here come from a woman between 55 and 75 years old with acute or convalescent COVID-19.

The chain couples TRBV6-6 to TRBJ1-1; 8 bases fit TRBD1. Per germline, CDR1 MNHNY and CDR2 SVGAGI (reference sequence). This CDR3 spans 15 amino acids. J gave up 1 base and V 0 bases, and 1 base lay outside the gene matches. The CDR3 nucleotides are TGTGCCAGCAGTTACTCTGGGACAGGGAACACTGAAGCTTTCTTT. Translated, it gives CASSYSGTGNTEAFF.

The chain couples TRBV28 to TRBJ1-1; TRBD1 might be the D (6 bases). The CDR3 is 14 amino acids. Germline CDR1 reads MDHEN; CDR2 reads SYDVKM. V lost 5 bases to trimming and J lost 4 bases, with 14 bases between them. The CDR3 loop is CASSKRGRGTEAFF. For the CDR3, the DNA is TGTGCCAGCAGTAAGAGGGGGAGAGGCACTGAAGCTTTCTTT.

The chain is built from TRBV2 and TRBJ1-6; D perhaps matches TRBD1 (6 bases). The CDR3 is 13 residues long. V gave up 9 bases and J gave up 5 bases, with 11 bases separating them. Per the germline V gene, CDR1 is SNHLY and CDR2 is FYNNEI. CDR3 bases: TGTGCCAGTGCCGGACAGCATAATTCACCCCTCCACTTT. Translating gives CASAGQHNSPLHF.

The genes are TRBV6-5 and TRBJ1-2; D is ambiguous. Per germline, CDR1 MNHEY and CDR2 SVGAGI. Trimming left V 5 bases short and J 3 bases short, with 4 bases between. This CDR3 spans 11 amino acids. The CDR3 loop is CASSLHYGYTF. CDR3 in DNA: TGTGCCAGCAGTCTCCACTATGGCTACACCTTC.